These 5 T cell receptor beta chains share one sample of origin, sequenced in a study of T cells in Graves' hyperthyroidism and ophthalmopathy. TCR beta CDR3 regions were amplified from RNA. TCR CDR3 underwent first-round RT-PCR with the HTBI primer set. TCRdb re-derived calls from the multiplex PCR reads in MiXCR, one entry per CDR3 protein. The sample has 500,000 to 600,000 distinct CDR3 sequences, over 15% seen once. The sequencing sample was made of blood. The receptors originated from a woman aged 18 to 35 with Graves' hyperthyroidism.

The chain couples TRBV25-1 to TRBJ1-6; the D gene is possibly TRBD1 (5 bases). Deletions cut 1 base from V and 11 bases from J, with 18 bases between. Germline V gene lookup returns CDR1 MGHDK and CDR2 SYGVNS. CDR3 length: 16 amino acids. CDR3 DNA: TGTGCCAGCAGTGAATTCAGGAGGCAGGGTGAGGCACCCCTCCACTTT. This codes for CASSEFRRQGEAPLHF.

In its sample, this clonotype was seen a few times. This chain joins TRBV9 and TRBJ1-1; tentatively, D is TRBD1 (5 bases). Germline V gives CDR1 SGDLS, CDR2 YYNGEE. V was pared by 1 base and J by 4 bases, with 8 bases between. The CDR3 consists of 13 residues. The CDR3 sequence is CASSVLGGTEAFF. The CDR3 DNA is TGTGCCAGCAGCGTACTCGGGGGCACTGAAGCTTTCTTT.

This clonotype has just a few counts. The V and J genes are TRBV12-3 or TRBV12-4 and TRBJ1-1, with TRBD1 as a possible D gene (5 bases). V lost 6 bases, J lost 1 base, and 9 bases lay in between. This CDR3 contains 13 residues. The CDR3 DNA reads TGTGCCAGCAGATACAGGAGGAACACTGAAGCTTTCTTT. Protein product: CASRYRRNTEAFF.

The rearrangement links TRBV6-1 to TRBJ1-3; D remains ambiguous. V lost 7 bases and J lost 0, with 10 bases in between. The CDR3 runs 14 residues. Per the germline V gene, CDR1 is MNHNS and CDR2 is SASEGT. CDR3: CASTRTGSGNTIYF. CDR3 nucleotide sequence: TGTGCCAGCACTAGGACGGGCTCTGGAAACACCATATATTTT.

This clonotype was recorded at least ten times. V and J are TRBV9 and TRBJ2-3; D tentatively fits TRBD1 or TRBD2 (5 bases each). Germline V gene data show CDR1 as SGDLS and CDR2 as YYNGEE. V was cut by 0 bases and J by 2 bases, with 7 bases left in between. CDR3 size: 14 residues. CDR3 coding DNA: TGTGCCAGCAGCGTAGGGGGGATCACAGATACGCAGTATTTT. It is translated as CASSVGGITDTQYF.